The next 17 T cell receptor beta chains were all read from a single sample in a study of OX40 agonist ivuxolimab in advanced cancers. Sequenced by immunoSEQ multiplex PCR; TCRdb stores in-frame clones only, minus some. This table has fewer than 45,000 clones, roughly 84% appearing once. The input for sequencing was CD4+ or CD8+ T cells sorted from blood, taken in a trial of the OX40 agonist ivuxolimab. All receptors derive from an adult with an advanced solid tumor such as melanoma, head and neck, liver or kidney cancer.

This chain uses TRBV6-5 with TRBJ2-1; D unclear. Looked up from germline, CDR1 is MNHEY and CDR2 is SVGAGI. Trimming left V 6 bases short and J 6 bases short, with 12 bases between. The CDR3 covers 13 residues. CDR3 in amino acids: CASRQHESNEQFF. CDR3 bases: TGTGCCAGCAGGCAACATGAGAGCAATGAGCAGTTCTTC.

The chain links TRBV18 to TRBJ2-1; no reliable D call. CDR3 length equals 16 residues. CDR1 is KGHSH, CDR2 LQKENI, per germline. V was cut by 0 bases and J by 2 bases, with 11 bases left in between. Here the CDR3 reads CASSPPRIGTYNEQFF. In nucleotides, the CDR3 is TGTGCCAGCTCACCACCCCGAATTGGAACCTACAATGAGCAGTTCTTC.

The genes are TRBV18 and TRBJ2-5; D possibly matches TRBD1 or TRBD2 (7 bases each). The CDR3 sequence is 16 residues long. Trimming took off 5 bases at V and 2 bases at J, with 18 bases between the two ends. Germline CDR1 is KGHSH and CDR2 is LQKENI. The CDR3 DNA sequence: TGTGCCAGCTCAGGAGGGGGCGGGAGCGCACAAGAGACCCAGTACTTC. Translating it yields CASSGGGGSAQETQYF.

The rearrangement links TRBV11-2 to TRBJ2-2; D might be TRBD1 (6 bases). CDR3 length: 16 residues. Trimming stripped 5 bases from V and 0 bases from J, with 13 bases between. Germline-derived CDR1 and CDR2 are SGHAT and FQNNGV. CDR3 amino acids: CASSGAGAANTGELFF. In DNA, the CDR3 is TGTGCCAGCAGCGGGGCAGGGGCCGCGAACACCGGGGAGCTGTTTTTT.

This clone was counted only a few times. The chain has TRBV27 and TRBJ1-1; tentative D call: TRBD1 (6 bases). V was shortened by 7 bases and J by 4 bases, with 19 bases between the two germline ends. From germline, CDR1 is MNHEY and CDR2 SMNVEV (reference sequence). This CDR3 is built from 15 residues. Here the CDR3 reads CASTPGSQGGTEAFF. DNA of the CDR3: TGTGCCAGCACCCCAGGGAGTCAAGGGGGCACTGAAGCTTTCTTT.

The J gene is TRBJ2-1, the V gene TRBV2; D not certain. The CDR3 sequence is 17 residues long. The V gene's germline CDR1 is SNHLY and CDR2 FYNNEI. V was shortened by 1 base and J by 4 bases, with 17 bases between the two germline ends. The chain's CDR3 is CASSEVGQPVVYNEQFF. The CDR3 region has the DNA TGTGCCAGCAGTGAAGTCGGTCAACCTGTAGTGTACAATGAGCAGTTCTTC.

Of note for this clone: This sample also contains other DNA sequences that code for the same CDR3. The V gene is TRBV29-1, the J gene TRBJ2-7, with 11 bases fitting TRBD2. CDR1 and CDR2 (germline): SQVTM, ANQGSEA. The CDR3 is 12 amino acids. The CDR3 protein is CRISGRAEEQYF. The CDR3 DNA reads TGCAGGATTAGCGGGAGGGCCGAAGAGCAGTACTTC.

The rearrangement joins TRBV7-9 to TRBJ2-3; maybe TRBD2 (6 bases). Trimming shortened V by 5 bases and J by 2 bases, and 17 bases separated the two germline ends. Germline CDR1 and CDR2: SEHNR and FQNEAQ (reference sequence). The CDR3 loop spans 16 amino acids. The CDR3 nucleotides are TGTGCCAGCAGCCCCGGGACTGAAGGTCCCACAGATACGCAGTATTTT. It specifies CASSPGTEGPTDTQYF.

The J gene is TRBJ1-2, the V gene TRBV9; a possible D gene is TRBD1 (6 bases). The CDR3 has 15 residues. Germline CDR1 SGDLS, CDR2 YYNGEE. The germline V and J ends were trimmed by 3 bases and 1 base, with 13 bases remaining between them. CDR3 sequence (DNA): TGTGCCAGCAGCGGGACGGGGGGCCTTAACTATGGCTACACCTTC. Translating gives CASSGTGGLNYGYTF.

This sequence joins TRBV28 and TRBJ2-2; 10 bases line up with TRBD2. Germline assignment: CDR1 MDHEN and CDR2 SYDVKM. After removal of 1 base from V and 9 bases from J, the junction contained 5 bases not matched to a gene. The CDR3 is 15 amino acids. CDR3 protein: CASSLSPSGSRELFF. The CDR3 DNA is TGTGCCAGCAGTTTATCCCCTAGCGGGAGCCGGGAGCTGTTTTTT.

This CDR3 reads CASSPVSPDTQYF. The DNA of the CDR3 is TGCGCCAGCTCCCCCGTGTCGCCAGATACGCAGTATTTT. The chain links TRBV5-1 to TRBJ2-3, with D hard to call. With 7 bases removed from V and 4 bases from J, the gap between germline ends came to 13 bases. The germline V gene encodes CDR1 SGHRS and CDR2 YFSETQ. This CDR3 is 13 amino acids long.

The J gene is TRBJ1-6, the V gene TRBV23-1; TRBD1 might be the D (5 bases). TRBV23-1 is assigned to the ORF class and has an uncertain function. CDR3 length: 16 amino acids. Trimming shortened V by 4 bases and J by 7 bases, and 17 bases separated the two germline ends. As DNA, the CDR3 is TGCGCCAGCAGTCGGGGGTGGCGGTTGGCAAATTCACCCCTCCACTTT. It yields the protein CASSRGWRLANSPLHF.

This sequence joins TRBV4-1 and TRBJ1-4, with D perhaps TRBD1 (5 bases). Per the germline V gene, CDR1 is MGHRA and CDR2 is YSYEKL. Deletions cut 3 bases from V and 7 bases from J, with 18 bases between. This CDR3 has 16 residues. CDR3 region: CASSQGRDGGGEKLFF. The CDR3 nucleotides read TGCGCCAGCAGCCAGGGAAGGGACGGGGGGGGTGAAAAACTGTTTTTT.

In DNA form, the CDR3 reads TGCGCCAGCAGCTGGCTACAGGGGAACACTGAAGCTTTCTTT. Protein sequence: CASSWLQGNTEAFF. The chain links TRBV5-1 to TRBJ1-1; maybe TRBD1 (6 bases). In germline, CDR1 is SGHRS, CDR2 YFSETQ. V was pared by 3 bases and J by 1 base, with 10 bases between. This CDR3 is built from 14 residues.

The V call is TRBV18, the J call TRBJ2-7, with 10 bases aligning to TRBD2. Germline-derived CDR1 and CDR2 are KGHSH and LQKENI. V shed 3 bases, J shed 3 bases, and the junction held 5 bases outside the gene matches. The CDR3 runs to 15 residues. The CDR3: CASSPSGRTIYEQYF. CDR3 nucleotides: TGTGCCAGCTCACCTAGCGGGAGGACGATCTACGAGCAGTACTTC.

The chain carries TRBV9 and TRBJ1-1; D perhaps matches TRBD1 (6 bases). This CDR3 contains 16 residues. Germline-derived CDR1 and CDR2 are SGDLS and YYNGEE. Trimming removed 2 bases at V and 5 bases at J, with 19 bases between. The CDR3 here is CASSVFLTGRRTEAFF. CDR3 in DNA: TGTGCCAGCAGCGTCTTTTTAACAGGGAGAAGGACTGAAGCTTTCTTT. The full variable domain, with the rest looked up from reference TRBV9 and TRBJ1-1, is DSGVTQTPKHLITATGQRVTLRCSPRSGDLSVYWYQQSLDQGLQFLIQYYNGEERAKGNILERFSAQQFPDLHSELNLSSLELGDSALYFCASSVFLTGRRTEAFFGQGTRLTVV.

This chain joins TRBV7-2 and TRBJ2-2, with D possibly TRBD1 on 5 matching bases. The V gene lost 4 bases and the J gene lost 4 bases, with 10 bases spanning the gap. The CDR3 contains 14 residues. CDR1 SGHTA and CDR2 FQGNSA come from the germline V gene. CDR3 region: CASSYLRGTGELFF. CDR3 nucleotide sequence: TGTGCCAGCAGCTATTTAAGGGGCACCGGGGAGCTGTTTTTT.